The source of this T cell receptor beta chain is a study of response to subunit inactivated influenza vaccine. Study-wide findings and caveats: Authors proposed each seasonal influenza vaccination draws in few new T cells.

Germline lookup yields CDR1 MDHEN and CDR2 SYDVKM. The CDR3 runs 13 residues. V shed 7 bases and J 3 bases; nucleotides not matched to a gene: 5. This clonotype was observed a few times. Its antigen is not identified. Via MiXCR, TCRdb re-called the RT-PCR reads, giving one row per CDR3 protein. The sample lists approximately 290,000 distinct CDR3 sequences, around 20% occurring once. The sample in question was PBMCs from blood, obtained about 20 months after vaccination. V and J are TRBV28 and TRBJ2-7; 8 bases are a match to TRBD1. The TCR comes from a man in his fifties or sixties who received an inactivated influenza vaccine. The CDR3 sequence: CASTGTGIYEQYF. In DNA form, the CDR3 reads TGTGCCAGCACCGGGACAGGAATCTACGAGCAGTACTTC.